The clone carrying this TCR beta chain came up once. The sample belongs to a study of blood T cell repertoires in COVID-19. Study-level background: Collection of acute and convalescent COVID-19 samples took place in the United States, Italy and Spain. In each case, the material was cDNA or gDNA derived from T cells, B-cell-depleted T cells, or PBMCs.

Per the original data handling: Amplification of reference gene primers was used by the study to estimate nucleated cell counts. Only in-frame clones appear in the TCRdb table, and some are missing; sequencing was by immunoSEQ multiplex PCR. The DNA gave D and trimming, while V, J and clone size come from that table. This sample has about 190,000 clones; around 79% occur once, and the top ten carry under 15%. CDR3 size: 12 residues. V was shortened by 4 bases and J by 3 bases, with 7 bases between the two germline ends. The germline CDR1 and CDR2 sequences are MNHEY and SMNVEV (reference sequence). Sequencing was performed on peripheral blood. The rearrangement links TRBV27 to TRBJ2-7; D not resolved. The receptor's source is a woman aged 50 to 65 with acute or convalescent COVID-19. CDR3: CASSSVGYEQYF. The CDR3 nucleotides read TGTGCCAGCAGTTCGGTCGGCTACGAGCAGTACTTC.